These T cell receptor beta chains were read from a single sample in a study of identical twins. TCRdb itself ran the 5' RACE reads through MiXCR, one entry per CDR3 protein. The data show 450,000 or so distinct CDR3 sequences, approximately 25% seen once. This sample also belongs to another study, concerning T cells expressing NK-cell markers.

The sample consisted of CD4+ T cells sorted from blood. These receptor sequences come from a woman aged 18-29 years in good health. Both conserved end residues are part of each CDR3. A D gene is named only where the DNA matches it firmly. Rows may omit the clone size; those that give it use once, few, many or a size class.

D	V	J	size	DNA	CDR3
NA	TRBV15	TRBJ2-5	NA	TGTGCCACCAGCATCCAAGAGACCCAGTACTTC	CATSIQETQYF
TRBD2	TRBV6-2/TRBV6-3	TRBJ2-1	NA	TGTGCCAGCAGATTTAGCGGGGGGTCCTACAATGAGCAGTTCTTC	CASRFSGGSYNEQFF
NA	TRBV20-1	TRBJ1-2	NA	TGCAGTGCCTTAACAGGGCCCGGGGGCTACACCTTC	CSALTGPGGYTF
NA	TRBV10-3	TRBJ2-7	many	TGTGCCATCGCGGGTTCGGCCTACGAGCAGTACTTC	CAIAGSAYEQYF
NA	TRBV12-3/TRBV12-4	TRBJ1-2	NA	TGTGCCAGCAGTTTCGGGGGGAACCATGGCTACACCTTC	CASSFGGNHGYTF
NA	TRBV3-1	TRBJ2-7	NA	TGTGCCAGCAGCCGATCGGGCCTCGTCCACGAGCAGTACTTC	CASSRSGLVHEQYF
NA	TRBV29-1	TRBJ1-4	few	TGCAGCGTTGAAATGCGGGGTTTTGAAAAACTGTTTTTT	CSVEMRGFEKLFF
TRBD2	TRBV10-1	TRBJ2-3	NA	TGCGCCAGCAGTAAGGGACTAGCGGGAGCCGATACGCAGTATTTT	CASSKGLAGADTQYF
NA	TRBV30	TRBJ2-3	few	TGTGCCTGGAGCCCTGGGACCCCGGGGTGGGATACGCAGTATTTT	CAWSPGTPGWDTQYF
NA	TRBV7-8	TRBJ2-1	few	TGTGCCAGCAGCCGCACCATAAATGAGCAGTTCTTC	CASSRTINEQFF
NA	TRBV12-3/TRBV12-4	TRBJ1-5	NA	TGTGCCAGCAGTTTCGGGGTCATGCAGCCCCAGCATTTT	CASSFGVMQPQHF
TRBD1	TRBV13	TRBJ2-6	few	TGTGCCAGCAGCTTAGGGACAGGGAGCTCTGGGGCCAACGTCCTGACTTTC	CASSLGTGSSGANVLTF
NA	TRBV5-5	TRBJ1-6	NA	TGTGCCAGCCATCCCGGTGATCGCACCTCACCCCTCCACTTT	CASHPGDRTSPLHF
TRBD2	TRBV14	TRBJ2-1	NA	TGTGCCAGCAGCCACTACCTGGGAGCGGGAGGTCACAATGAGCAGTTCTTC	CASSHYLGAGGHNEQFF
TRBD2	TRBV5-1	TRBJ2-7	few	TGCGCCAGCAGCGTTGGGACTAGCGGAAGTACCGAGCAGTACTTC	CASSVGTSGSTEQYF
NA	TRBV5-1	TRBJ1-2	NA	TGCGCCAGCAGCTTACAGGGACCCCGGGACTATGGCTACACCTTC	CASSLQGPRDYGYTF
NA	TRBV5-1	TRBJ2-5	NA	TGCGCCAGCAGGTTAGGAGGGTTTGAGGAGACCCAGTACTTC	CASRLGGFEETQYF
NA	TRBV5-1	TRBJ1-2	NA	TGCGCCAGCAGCTTGGCCTTTGGCTTCTATGGCTACACCTTC	CASSLAFGFYGYTF
NA	TRBV29-1	TRBJ2-5	NA	TGCAGCGTTAGGGTGCTGGGGCAGCTCGAGACCCAGTACTTC	CSVRVLGQLETQYF
NA	TRBV12-3/TRBV12-4	TRBJ2-6	few	TGTGCCAGCAGCCCACCAGTTAGCTCTGGGGCCAACGTCCTGACTTTC	CASSPPVSSGANVLTF